The subject of this entry is one T cell receptor beta chain. Its antigen is not known. The record originates from a study of shared clonotypes between healthy human individuals. Study-wide results and caveats: The researchers took only blood, and tissue repertoires probably look different.

Study processing details: ImmunoSEQ gave junction-only sequences without quality scores, so filtering differed. The protocol was immunoSEQ multiplex PCR, while the TCRdb copy is restricted to in-frame clones and leaves out a portion. V, J and clone size derive from that table, while D and trimming were established from the DNA sequence. The sample has around 240,000 clones, 60% to 70% seen once. All the donors were Caucasian adults who lived in Nashville, Tennessee. This TCR came from a young man in good health. Input material: memory CD4+ T cells sorted from blood. Subset meaning: CD45RA-negative fraction.

The CDR3 loop reads CASSLSPATNEKLFF. The CDR3 DNA sequence: TGCGCCAGCAGCTTGTCTCCTGCAACTAATGAAAAACTGTTTTTT. V usage is TRBV5-1 and J usage is TRBJ1-4; D unclear. Germline V gene data show CDR1 as SGHRS and CDR2 as YFSETQ. V was clipped by 1 base and J by 0 bases, with 7 bases between them. This CDR3 is 15 amino acids long.